This TCR beta chain emerged from a study of blood T cell repertoires in COVID-19. TCRdb's copy holds only in-frame clones and misses some; the assay was immunoSEQ multiplex PCR. The data show fewer than 250,000 clones, 89% seen once. The length of the CDR3 is 19 residues. The V end lost 3 bases, the J end lost 0 bases, and 21 bases lay between the germline ends. Germline CDR1 is MNHNS and CDR2 is SASEGT. Source material: PBMCs or T cells enriched from blood (not recorded which). The rearrangement joins TRBV6-1 to TRBJ1-3; weak D call: TRBD1 (5 bases). The sequence came from a woman between 18 and 29 years old who had recovered from COVID-19. The CDR3, as DNA: TGTGCCAGCAGTGAGACCGGGGGAGGTGTAGTCGGCTCTGGAAACACCATATATTTT. Its protein product is CASSETGGGVVGSGNTIYF.